The 25 T cell receptor beta chains listed next were all sequenced from one sample in a study of human T cells and chemical hapten exposure. TCRdb fed the RACE reads into MiXCR, producing one record per CDR3 protein. The sample holds about 42,000 distinct CDR3 sequences, approximately 9% seen once. The time point denotes: patch test 2, 6 weeks after DPC sensitization. Treatment noted: therapeutic diphenylcyclopropenone sensitization with weekly scalp DPC. The sequences come from whole blood, collected in connection with sensitization to the hapten diphenylcyclopropenone (DPC). The receptors here all came from a woman aged 40 to 55 with alopecia areata. Some clones in this sample may be carry-over from other donors' samples.

This clonotype was seen a handful of times. This sequence joins TRBV12-5 and TRBJ2-7; perhaps D is TRBD1 or TRBD2 (5 bases each). V lost 0 bases to trimming and J lost 3 bases, with 15 bases between them. The germline V gene encodes CDR1 LGHNT and CDR2 FRNRAP. CDR3 length: 16 residues. In DNA form, the CDR3 reads TGTGCTAGTGGTTTGGTAAACGAGGGGCTTGTCTACGAGCAGTACTTC. Its translation: CASGLVNEGLVYEQYF.

In this sample, this clonotype turned up many times. The chain uses TRBV3-1 and TRBJ2-7; 7 positions agree with TRBD1. The trim removed 4 bases at V and 5 bases at J, leaving 14 bases unmatched. Germline V CDR1 and CDR2: LGHDT, YNNKEL (reference sequence). This CDR3 region has 16 residues. The CDR3 protein is CASSRPGQAATDEQYF. CDR3 in DNA: TGTGCCAGCAGCCGCCCCGGACAGGCCGCAACCGACGAGCAGTACTTC.

There are a few counts of this clonotype. V gene TRBV18 combines with J gene TRBJ1-1, with D uncertain. The germline V gene has CDR1 KGHSH and CDR2 LQKENI. The CDR3 is 12 amino acids. Trimming took 2 bases from V and 5 from J, leaving 6 bases between them. The CDR3 sequence: CASSPSRTEAFF. The CDR3 bases are TGTGCCAGCTCACCAAGTAGGACTGAAGCTTTCTTT.

This chain links TRBV28 with TRBJ1-2; D gene uncertain. The CDR3 spans 12 residues. V lost 5 bases and J lost 7, with 11 bases in between. Germline V gene lookup returns CDR1 MDHEN and CDR2 SYDVKM. CDR3 in amino acids: CASSGLVGGYTF. Written as DNA, the CDR3 is TGTGCCAGCAGTGGGTTAGTCGGTGGCTACACCTTC.

This clonotype was detected a few times. The chain couples TRBV29-1 to TRBJ2-7, with TRBD1 identical over 7 bases. The CDR3 is 13 amino acids. Germline V lookup: CDR1 SQVTM, CDR2 ANQGSEA. The V segment lost 6 bases and the J segment 6 bases; nucleotides outside the gene matches: 11. In DNA form, the CDR3 reads TGCAGCGTGGGAGACAGGGATCAAAGCGAGCAGTACTTC. Its protein is CSVGDRDQSEQYF.

The chain employs TRBV29-1 and TRBJ2-5; 9 bases fit TRBD1. The germline CDR1 and CDR2 sequences are SQVTM and ANQGSEA. This CDR3 spans 13 amino acids. Trimming removed 7 bases from V and 9 bases from J; junction bases left unmatched: 12. For the CDR3, the DNA is TGCAGCGCCACAGGGGGCCTCGGGGCGGCCCAGTACTTC. This translates into CSATGGLGAAQYF.

This clonotype was recorded many times. The V and J genes are TRBV5-5 and TRBJ2-7; tentative D call: TRBD1 (6 bases). CDR1 and CDR2 from the germline V gene are SGHKS and YYEKEE (reference sequence). Trimming pared 0 bases from V and 0 bases from J, leaving 10 bases between. The CDR3 consists of 15 residues. Here the CDR3 reads CASSLEIQGSYEQYF. Here the CDR3 DNA reads TGTGCCAGCAGCTTGGAGATACAGGGCTCCTACGAGCAGTACTTC.

Of note for this clonotype: A much more abundant neighbour one base away suggests this may be a read error. V gene TRBV12-3 or TRBV12-4 combines with J gene TRBJ2-1, with a weak D call TRBD1 (7 bases). Trimming shortened V by 3 bases and J by 9 bases, and 24 bases separated the two germline ends. This CDR3 contains 17 residues. The CDR3 sequence: CASSLEGQGDFFGEQFF. In DNA, the CDR3 is TGTGCCAGCAGTTTGGAGGGTCAGGGGGACTTCTTTGGTGAGCAGTTCTTC.

This clonotype has ten or more counts. The chain has TRBV6-4 and TRBJ2-2; TRBD2 aligns across 7 bases. Germline V gene sequence: CDR1 MRHNA, CDR2 SNTAGT. V lost 0 bases and J lost 6; bases outside the gene matches: 1. The CDR3 extends over 14 amino acids. The CDR3 here is CASSDSAGPGELFF. The CDR3 nucleotides are TGTGCCAGCAGTGACTCAGCGGGACCCGGGGAGCTGTTTTTT.

Ten or more counts support this clonotype. The chain's CDR3 is CASSLVGAGGNTIYF. CDR3 in DNA: TGTGCCAGCAGCTTAGTCGGGGCCGGGGGAAACACCATATATTTT. The V call is TRBV7-8, the J call TRBJ1-3; TRBD1 might be the D (5 bases). The germline V gene encodes CDR1 SGHVS and CDR2 FQNEAQ. The CDR3 is 15 residues long. The germline V and J ends were trimmed by 1 base and 4 bases, with 11 bases remaining between them.

This clonotype was found a few times. This chain joins TRBV11-2 and TRBJ1-1; D possibly corresponds to TRBD1 (6 bases). This CDR3 has 16 amino acids. V lost 5 bases and J 1 base, leaving 17 bases between the germline ends. Per germline, CDR1 SGHAT and CDR2 FQNNGV. The CDR3 reads CASSPRRGSGNTEAFF. In DNA form, the CDR3 reads TGTGCCAGCAGCCCACGGAGGGGGAGCGGGAACACTGAAGCTTTCTTT.

The chain links TRBV27 to TRBJ2-7; tentatively, D is TRBD2 (6 bases). The V end lost 3 bases, the J end lost 6 bases, and 12 bases lay between the germline ends. The CDR3 is 13 amino acids. Germline CDR1 reads MNHEY; CDR2 reads SMNVEV (reference sequence). CDR3 nucleotide sequence: TGTGCCAGCAGTTTGCGGGAATTGGGCGAGCAGTACTTC. Its protein product is CASSLRELGEQYF.

This clonotype was picked up many times. This chain links TRBV19 with TRBJ2-6; perhaps TRBD1 as D (6 bases). Between the trimmed V and J ends, which lost 9 bases and 6 bases, there was a span of 12 bases. The CDR3 has 13 residues. Germline CDR1 LNHDA, CDR2 SQIVND (reference sequence). This CDR3 reads CASRGTKANVLTF. CDR3 in DNA: TGTGCCAGCAGGGGTACGAAGGCCAACGTCCTGACTTTC. The whole variable domain, remainder taken from reference TRBV19 and TRBJ2-6, is DGGITQSPKYLFRKEGQNVTLSCEQNLNHDAMYWYRQDPGQGLRLIYYSQIVNDFQKGDIAEGYSVSREKKESFPLTVTSAQKNPTAFYLCASRGTKANVLTFGAGSRLTVL.

This clonotype has ten or more counts. Here the CDR3 DNA reads TGTGCCAGCAGCTTAGACCACAGTTCCACCGGGGAGCTGTTTTTT. Residues: CASSLDHSSTGELFF. V and J are TRBV7-6 and TRBJ2-2; D remains unclear. This CDR3 is built from 15 residues. Trimming stripped 1 base from V and 4 bases from J, with 10 bases between. Germline V gives CDR1 SGHVS, CDR2 FNYEAQ. Together with reference TRBV7-6 and TRBJ2-2, the CDR3 gives the full variable domain: GAGVSQSPRYKVTKRGQDVALRCDPISGHVSLYWYRQALGQGPEFLTYFNYEAQQDKSGLPNDRFSAERPEGSISTLTIQRTEQRDSAMYRCASSLDHSSTGELFFGEGSRLTVL.

The sample holds many counts of this clonotype. The chain combines TRBV9 with TRBJ2-7; TRBD2 aligns across 7 bases. Per the germline V gene, CDR1 is SGDLS and CDR2 is YYNGEE. The CDR3 contains 15 residues. V gave up 4 bases and J gave up 5 bases; unmatched junction bases: 12. Here the CDR3 reads CASSPQRAGVDEQYF. CDR3 in DNA: TGTGCCAGCAGCCCCCAAAGGGCGGGGGTAGACGAGCAGTACTTC.

This clonotype came up a few times. The rearrangement uses TRBV6-6 and TRBJ2-5; D may be TRBD2 (7 bases). The CDR3 extends over 17 amino acids. V dropped 2 bases and J dropped 2 bases, with 18 bases sitting between them. Per the germline V gene, CDR1 is MNHNY and CDR2 is SVGAGI (reference sequence). The CDR3 bases are TGTGCCAGCAGTTACGGGTCGGCGGGGGACAAACAAGAGACCCAGTACTTC. This translates into CASSYGSAGDKQETQYF.

The sample holds many counts of this clonotype. The chain employs TRBV20-1 and TRBJ2-5, with D possibly TRBD2 on 5 matching bases. CDR1 and CDR2 from the germline V gene are DFQATT and SNEGSKA (reference sequence). There are 12 residues in the CDR3. V was cut by 6 bases and J by 1 base, with 9 bases left in between. The CDR3 coding sequence is TGCAGTGCCCCCGCGGGCCAAGAGACCCAGTACTTC. Protein product: CSAPAGQETQYF.

This clonotype was recorded at least ten times. V usage is TRBV7-8 and J usage is TRBJ1-3, with a possible D match to TRBD1 (6 bases). CDR3 length: 16 residues. Germline CDR1 and CDR2: SGHVS and FQNEAQ. Trimming stripped 4 bases from V and 2 bases from J, with 15 bases between. The CDR3 bases are TGTGCCAGCAGCTATACGTACAGGGCTGCTGGAAACACCATATATTTT. Translating gives CASSYTYRAAGNTIYF. Looking up the rest from reference TRBV7-8 and TRBJ1-3 gives the full variable domain: GAGVSQSPRYKVAKRGQDVALRCDPISGHVSLFWYQQALGQGPEFLTYFQNEAQLDKSGLPSDRFFAERPEGSVSTLKIQRTQQEDSAVYLCASSYTYRAAGNTIYFGEGSWLTVV.

This clonotype came up a few times. J is TRBJ1-5 and V is TRBV6-2 or TRBV6-3, with D perhaps TRBD1 (5 bases). The germline V and J ends were trimmed by 6 bases and 3 bases, with 15 bases remaining between them. The CDR3 is 15 amino acids. Germline-derived CDR1 and CDR2 are MNHEY and SVGEGT. In DNA, the CDR3 is TGTGCCAGCAGCCGGGACGGAGCTGTCAATCAGCCCCAGCATTTT. This translates into CASSRDGAVNQPQHF.

V usage is TRBV4-3 and J usage is TRBJ1-4; D unresolved. The V gene's germline CDR1 is LGHNA and CDR2 YSLEER. This CDR3 comprises 13 residues. V was shortened by 6 bases and J by 8 bases, with 13 bases between the two germline ends. The CDR3 sequence: CASRKGYEEKLFF. The CDR3 DNA sequence: TGCGCCAGCAGGAAAGGTTATGAGGAAAAACTGTTTTTT.

This clonotype was seen repeatedly, ten times or more. The CDR3 bases are TGCGCCAGCAAGGAGGACACCCGACCCAATCAGCCCCAGCATTTT. Its translation: CASKEDTRPNQPQHF. The rearrangement links TRBV4-1 to TRBJ1-5; possibly TRBD1 for D (5 bases). V was cut by 7 bases and J by 3 bases, with 16 bases left in between. Germline V gene sequence: CDR1 MGHRA, CDR2 YSYEKL. This CDR3 region has 15 residues.

The rearrangement joins TRBV4-3 to TRBJ1-1; 7 bases agree with TRBD1. Germline V lookup: CDR1 LGHNA, CDR2 YSLEER. J gave up 0 bases and V 2 bases, and 3 bases lay outside the gene matches. The CDR3 has 15 amino acids. CDR3 loop: CASSQSGQMNTEAFF. CDR3 nucleotide sequence: TGCGCCAGCAGCCAATCGGGACAGATGAACACTGAAGCTTTCTTT.

This clonotype occurred many times. This rearrangement joins TRBV5-1 to TRBJ1-1, with a possible D match to TRBD1 (5 bases). The germline CDR1 and CDR2 sequences are SGHRS and YFSETQ. Trimming shortened V by 0 bases and J by 12 bases, and 15 bases separated the two germline ends. This CDR3 is 13 amino acids long. The CDR3 loop reads CASSLVVGRGPFF. The DNA of the CDR3 is TGCGCCAGCAGCTTGGTAGTGGGAAGGGGACCTTTCTTT.

In its sample, this clonotype was seen many times. This sequence joins TRBV24-1 and TRBJ2-3, with a possible D match to TRBD2 (6 bases). Per germline, CDR1 KGHDR and CDR2 SFDVKD. V was pared by 7 bases and J by 0 bases, with 7 bases between. The CDR3 runs 13 residues. The CDR3 nucleotides are TGTGCCACCAGGGCGGGGAGCACAGATACGCAGTATTTT. Amino acid sequence: CATRAGSTDTQYF.

A word on this clonotype: A much larger clone is a single base away; this may be a read error. The rearrangement uses TRBV7-6 and TRBJ2-1, with D tentatively TRBD1 (6 bases). CDR3 length equals 12 residues. CDR1 is SGHVS, CDR2 FNYEAQ, per germline. V lost 5 bases and J 9 bases, leaving 11 bases between the germline ends. CDR3 in DNA: TGTGCCAGCAGCCAACAGGGCACTGAGCAGTTCTTC. As protein: CASSQQGTEQFF.